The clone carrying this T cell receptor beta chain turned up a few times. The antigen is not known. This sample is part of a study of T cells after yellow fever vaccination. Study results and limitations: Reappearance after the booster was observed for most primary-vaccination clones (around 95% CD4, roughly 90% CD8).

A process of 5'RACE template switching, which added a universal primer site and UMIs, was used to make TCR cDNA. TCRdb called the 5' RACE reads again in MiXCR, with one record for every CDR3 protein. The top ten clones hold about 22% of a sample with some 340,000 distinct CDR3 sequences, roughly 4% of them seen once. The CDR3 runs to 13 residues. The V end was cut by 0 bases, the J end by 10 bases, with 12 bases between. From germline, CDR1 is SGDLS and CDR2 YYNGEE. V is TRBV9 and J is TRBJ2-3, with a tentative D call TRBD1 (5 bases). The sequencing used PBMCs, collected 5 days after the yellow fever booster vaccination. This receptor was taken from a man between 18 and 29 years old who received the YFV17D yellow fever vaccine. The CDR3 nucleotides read TGTGCCAGCAGCGTAGCTACACAGGACGCGCAGTATTTT. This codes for CASSVATQDAQYF.